Listed below are T cell receptor beta chains from one sample, sequenced in a study of blood T cell repertoires in COVID-19. Method: immunoSEQ multiplex PCR; TCRdb's copy keeps in-frame clones and lacks some. Of 200,000 or so clones in the sample, roughly 88% were seen once. The source material was PBMCs or T cells enriched from blood (not recorded which). These receptors came from a woman aged 40 to 50 with acute COVID-19. Each CDR3 is given with its conserved first and last residue. The order of the fields is V gene, J gene, D gene, clone size, CDR3 DNA, CDR3 protein. The D gene is left open where the match is weak. Size tells how often a clone was seen (once, few, many) or the class of an expanded clone, and some rows leave it out.

V: TRBV27; J: TRBJ1-6; D: -; size: -; DNA: TGTGCCAGCAGTTTCCAGAATTCACCCCTCCACTTT; CDR3: CASSFQNSPLHF
V: TRBV9; J: TRBJ2-3; D: -; size: -; DNA: TGTGCCAGCAGCGTAGCGGAAGACTCTCTGTATTTT; CDR3: CASSVAEDSLYF
V: TRBV3-1/TRBV3-2; J: TRBJ2-2; D: -; size: -; DNA: TGTGCCAGCAGCCAAGTAGGGCGGGACACCGGGGAGCTGTTTTTT; CDR3: CASSQVGRDTGELFF
V: TRBV6-1; J: TRBJ2-4; D: -; size: -; DNA: TGTGCCAGCAGTGAAGCCCGCAGTGCCATTCAGTACTTC; CDR3: CASSEARSAIQYF
V: TRBV7-6; J: TRBJ1-4; D: TRBD1; size: -; DNA: TGTGCCAGCAGCTTAGGGGCAGGGGGCAGAACTAATGAAAAACTGTTTTTT; CDR3: CASSLGAGGRTNEKLFF
V: TRBV6-1; J: TRBJ2-3; D: TRBD2; size: -; DNA: TGTGCCAGCAGTGGGACTAGCGGCGCCTCTAGCACAGATACGCAGTATTTT; CDR3: CASSGTSGASSTDTQYF
V: TRBV10-2; J: TRBJ1-3; D: TRBD1; size: -; DNA: TGCGCCAGCACCGTGACAGGGGGCCCTGGAAACACCATATATTTT; CDR3: CASTVTGGPGNTIYF
V: TRBV9; J: TRBJ1-5; D: -; size: -; DNA: TGTGCCAGCAGCGTATCGGGGAATCAGCCCCAGCATTTT; CDR3: CASSVSGNQPQHF
V: TRBV2; J: TRBJ1-3; D: -; size: -; DNA: TGTGCCAGCAGTACATCTGGAAACACCATATATTTT; CDR3: CASSTSGNTIYF
V: TRBV10-3; J: TRBJ2-3; D: TRBD2; size: once; DNA: TGTGCCATCAGTGGGATAGCGGGGAGCACAGATACGCAGTATTTT; CDR3: CAISGIAGSTDTQYF
V: TRBV7-9; J: TRBJ2-1; D: -; size: -; DNA: TGTGCCAGCAGCTCACAGGGCTCTTACAATGAGCAGTTCTTC; CDR3: CASSSQGSYNEQFF
V: TRBV12-5; J: TRBJ1-2; D: -; size: -; DNA: TGTGCTAGTGGTTTAACGGGGGTCTATGGCTACACCTTC; CDR3: CASGLTGVYGYTF
V: TRBV25-1; J: TRBJ1-2; D: -; size: -; DNA: TGTGCCAGCAGGGGAGGGAACCCCTTTGGGGGCTACACCTTC; CDR3: CASRGGNPFGGYTF
V: TRBV5-4; J: TRBJ2-5; D: -; size: -; DNA: TGTGCCAGCAGCTATCCTCCGGGAAGACAAGAGACCCAGTACTTC; CDR3: CASSYPPGRQETQYF
V: TRBV30; J: TRBJ1-5; D: TRBD1; size: -; DNA: TGTGCCTGGAGTGGTCGAACAGGGGGCTTTCAGCCCCAGCATTTT; CDR3: CAWSGRTGGFQPQHF
V: TRBV10-3; J: TRBJ1-5; D: TRBD1; size: -; DNA: TGTGCCACCACCTCCACAGGGGGTGGCAATCAGCCCCAGCATTTT; CDR3: CATTSTGGGNQPQHF
V: TRBV7-9; J: TRBJ2-5; D: -; size: -; DNA: TGTGCCAGCAGCCAACAGGGTTTGAAAGAGACCCAGTACTTC; CDR3: CASSQQGLKETQYF
V: TRBV11-2; J: TRBJ1-5; D: -; size: -; DNA: TGTGCCAGCAGCTTAGGGGGGGGTCAGCCCCAGCATTTT; CDR3: CASSLGGGQPQHF
V: TRBV5-8; J: TRBJ1-2; D: -; size: -; DNA: TGTGCCAGCAGGCCTGGACAGAGCTATGGCTACACCTTC; CDR3: CASRPGQSYGYTF
V: TRBV12-3/TRBV12-4; J: TRBJ1-2; D: -; size: -; DNA: TGTGCCAGCAGTTTATCGGTCTATGGCTACACCTTC; CDR3: CASSLSVYGYTF
V: TRBV6-2/TRBV6-3; J: TRBJ2-4; D: -; size: -; DNA: TGTGCCAGCAGTGGCGACAGCAAAAACATTCAGTACTTC; CDR3: CASSGDSKNIQYF
V: TRBV18; J: TRBJ1-6; D: -; size: -; DNA: TGTGCCAGCTCACCACCCAACGGGGGAGGTTCACCCCTCCACTTT; CDR3: CASSPPNGGGSPLHF
V: TRBV6-6; J: TRBJ1-5; D: TRBD1; size: -; DNA: TGTGCCAGCAGTTACCTCGGGACAGTCAATCAGCCCCAGCATTTT; CDR3: CASSYLGTVNQPQHF
V: TRBV19; J: TRBJ2-7; D: TRBD1; size: -; DNA: TGTGCCAGTACGCCTGGGACAGGCGCAAACTCCTACGAGCAGTACTTC; CDR3: CASTPGTGANSYEQYF
V: TRBV5-4; J: TRBJ1-1; D: TRBD1; size: -; DNA: TGTGCCAGCAGCTTAAGGGGTGGGACAGCGAACACTGAAGCTTTCTTT; CDR3: CASSLRGGTANTEAFF
V: TRBV6-5; J: TRBJ1-3; D: -; size: -; DNA: TGTGCCAGCAGACCCTGGGCCTCCTCTGGAAACACCATATATTTT; CDR3: CASRPWASSGNTIYF
V: TRBV29-1; J: TRBJ1-2; D: -; size: -; DNA: TGCAGCATCCGGATGGGGGAGGGACCTTCTAACTATGGCTACACCTTC; CDR3: CSIRMGEGPSNYGYTF
V: TRBV2; J: TRBJ2-5; D: TRBD2; size: -; DNA: TGTGCCAGCACCCGATTAACTAGCGGGAGAAAGACCCAGTACTTC; CDR3: CASTRLTSGRKTQYF
V: TRBV7-9; J: TRBJ2-1; D: TRBD2; size: -; DNA: TGTGCCAGCAGCCTAAGCGGGGGGCTGTACAATGAGCAGTTCTTC; CDR3: CASSLSGGLYNEQFF
V: TRBV12-5; J: TRBJ1-6; D: -; size: -; DNA: TGTGCTAGTGGTTTGGTGGGCCTTAATTCACCCCTCCACTTT; CDR3: CASGLVGLNSPLHF
V: TRBV19; J: TRBJ1-2; D: TRBD1; size: -; DNA: TGTGCCAGTACCTCATTCCGGGACAGGGGGCGTTTCTATGGCTACACCTTC; CDR3: CASTSFRDRGRFYGYTF
V: TRBV3-1/TRBV3-2; J: TRBJ1-2; D: TRBD1; size: once; DNA: TGTGCCAGCAGCCAAGTCAGGGGGCGCGTTGGCTACACCTTC; CDR3: CASSQVRGRVGYTF
V: TRBV10-1; J: TRBJ1-1; D: -; size: -; DNA: TGCGCCAGCAGTGCGGGGACTGAAGCTTTCTTT; CDR3: CASSAGTEAFF
V: TRBV19; J: TRBJ2-5; D: -; size: -; DNA: TGTGCCAGTTCGGGACAGGGGGGACTAGCGGGAGAGACCCAGTACTTC; CDR3: CASSGQGGLAGETQYF
V: TRBV2; J: TRBJ2-2; D: TRBD1; size: -; DNA: TGTGCCAGCACCTCGTACGCAGGGGGCACCGGGGAGCTGTTTTTT; CDR3: CASTSYAGGTGELFF
V: TRBV5-8; J: TRBJ2-1; D: -; size: -; DNA: TGTGCCAGCAGCTCGACAGTACATTCCTACAATGAGCAGTTCTTC; CDR3: CASSSTVHSYNEQFF
V: TRBV19; J: TRBJ2-2; D: -; size: -; DNA: TGTGCCAGTATAGGCGGGAAGAGGGCCACCGGGGAGCTGTTTTTT; CDR3: CASIGGKRATGELFF
V: TRBV2; J: TRBJ1-2; D: TRBD1; size: -; DNA: TGTGCCAGCAGAGCCGGGACAGGGGGGAAGGAGGGCTACACCTTC; CDR3: CASRAGTGGKEGYTF
V: TRBV3-1/TRBV3-2; J: TRBJ2-4; D: -; size: -; DNA: TGTGCCAGCAGCCAAACGGGGACTCACGGGAACATTCAGTACTTC; CDR3: CASSQTGTHGNIQYF
V: TRBV5-1; J: TRBJ1-1; D: -; size: -; DNA: TGCGCCAGCAGCAACGTAGGGAGTCGATGGACTGAAGCTTTCTTT; CDR3: CASSNVGSRWTEAFF